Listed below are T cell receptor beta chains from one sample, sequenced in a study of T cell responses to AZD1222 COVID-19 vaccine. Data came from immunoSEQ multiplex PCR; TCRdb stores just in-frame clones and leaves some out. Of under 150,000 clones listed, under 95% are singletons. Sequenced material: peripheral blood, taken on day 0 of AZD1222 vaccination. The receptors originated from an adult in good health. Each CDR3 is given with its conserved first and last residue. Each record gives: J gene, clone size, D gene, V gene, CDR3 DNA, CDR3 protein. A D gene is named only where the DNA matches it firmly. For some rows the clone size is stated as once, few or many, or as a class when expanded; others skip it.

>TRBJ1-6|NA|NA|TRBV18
TGTGCCAGCTCACCACTACAGGGTGTTGATTCACCCCTCCACTTT
CASSPLQGVDSPLHF
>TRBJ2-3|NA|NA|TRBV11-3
TGTGCCAGCAGCTTAGTTGGGGATACGCAGTATTTT
CASSLVGDTQYF
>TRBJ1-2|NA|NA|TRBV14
TGTGCCAGCAGCCAGAAAGAGGGGATGGGTGGCTACACCTTC
CASSQKEGMGGYTF
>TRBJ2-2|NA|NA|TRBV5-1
TGCGCCAGTCGCCGGGACATCAGCACCGGGGAGCTGTTTTTT
CASRRDISTGELFF
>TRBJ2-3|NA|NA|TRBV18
TGTGCCAGCTCAGGCTCAACAGGTCATACGCAGTATTTT
CASSGSTGHTQYF
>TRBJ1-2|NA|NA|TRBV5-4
TGTGCCAGCAGCTGGGGGACAATTCCCTTCAATGGCTACACCTTC
CASSWGTIPFNGYTF
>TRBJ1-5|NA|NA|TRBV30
TGTGCCTGGAACCGTGATAGCAATCAGCCCCAGCATTTT
CAWNRDSNQPQHF
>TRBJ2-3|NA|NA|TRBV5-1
TGCGCCAGCAGCTTACAGGGACACACAGATACGCAGTATTTT
CASSLQGHTDTQYF
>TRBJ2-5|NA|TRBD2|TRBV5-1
TGCGCCAGCAGCCCCCAGGGACTAGCGGGGGCGGGGGAGACCCAGTACTTC
CASSPQGLAGAGETQYF
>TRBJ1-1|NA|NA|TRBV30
TGTGCCTGGAATGCGGGGACGGGGATGGCTTTCTTT
CAWNAGTGMAFF
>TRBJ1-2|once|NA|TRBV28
TGTGCCAGCAGAGAAGACACCCTCTATGGCTACACCTTC
CASREDTLYGYTF
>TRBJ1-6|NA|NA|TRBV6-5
TGTGCCAGCAGAGTTAGCATTTCGGGACTCCACTTT
CASRVSISGLHF
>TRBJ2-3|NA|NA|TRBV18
TGTGCCAGCTCCCTCGGGCGAGATACGCAGTATTTT
CASSLGRDTQYF
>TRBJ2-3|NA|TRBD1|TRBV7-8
TGTGCCAGCAGGAAGGACAGGTTCACAGATACGCAGTATTTT
CASRKDRFTDTQYF
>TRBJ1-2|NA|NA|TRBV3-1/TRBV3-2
TGTGCCAGCAGCCAAGTTCTGGGGGGCTACACCTTC
CASSQVLGGYTF
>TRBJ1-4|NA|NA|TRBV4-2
TGTGCCAGCAGCCAAGATACAGGACAGATTCTTAATGAAAAACTGTTTTTT
CASSQDTGQILNEKLFF
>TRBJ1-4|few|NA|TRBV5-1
TGCGCCAGCAGCCTGGGGGCGGGGGGCGAAAAACTGTTTTTT
CASSLGAGGEKLFF
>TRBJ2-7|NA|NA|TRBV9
TGTGCCAGCAGCCCCACTGCGGAGAGCGTTGCCTACGAGCAGTACTTC
CASSPTAESVAYEQYF
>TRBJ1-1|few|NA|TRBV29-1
TGCAGCGTTGGGGGGGGCACTGAAGCTTTCTTT
CSVGGGTEAFF
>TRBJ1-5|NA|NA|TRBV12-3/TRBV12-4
TGTGCCAGCAGTTCAGGGTTTCGGCAGCCCCAGCATTTT
CASSSGFRQPQHF
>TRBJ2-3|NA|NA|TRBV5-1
TGCGCCAGCAGCCCGCTAGCGTCGGATACGCAGTATTTT
CASSPLASDTQYF
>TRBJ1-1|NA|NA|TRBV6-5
TGTGCCAGCAGTCCACGGGACGGGGTGAACACTGAAGCTTTCTTT
CASSPRDGVNTEAFF
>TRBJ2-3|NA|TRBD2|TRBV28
TGTGCCAGCGGGACTAGCGGGGGCCAGAGGGATACGCAGTATTTT
CASGTSGGQRDTQYF
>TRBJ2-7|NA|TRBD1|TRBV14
TGTGCCAGCAGCCCCCCAGGGACAGGGGGTAAGCAGTACTTC
CASSPPGTGGKQYF
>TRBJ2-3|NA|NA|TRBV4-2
TGTGCCAGCAGCCAAGGCAGAGCCGGGGCGGATACGCAGTATTTT
CASSQGRAGADTQYF
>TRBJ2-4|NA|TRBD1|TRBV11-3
TGTGCCAGCAGATCTCGACAGGGTTTAAACATTCAGTACTTC
CASRSRQGLNIQYF
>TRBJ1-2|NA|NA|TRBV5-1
TGCGCCAGCAGCCCCATGGGTCTCTATGGCTACACCTTC
CASSPMGLYGYTF
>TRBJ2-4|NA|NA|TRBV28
TGTGCCAGCAGCCCGGGCGCCGCTGACAGAAAAAACATTCAGTACTTC
CASSPGAADRKNIQYF